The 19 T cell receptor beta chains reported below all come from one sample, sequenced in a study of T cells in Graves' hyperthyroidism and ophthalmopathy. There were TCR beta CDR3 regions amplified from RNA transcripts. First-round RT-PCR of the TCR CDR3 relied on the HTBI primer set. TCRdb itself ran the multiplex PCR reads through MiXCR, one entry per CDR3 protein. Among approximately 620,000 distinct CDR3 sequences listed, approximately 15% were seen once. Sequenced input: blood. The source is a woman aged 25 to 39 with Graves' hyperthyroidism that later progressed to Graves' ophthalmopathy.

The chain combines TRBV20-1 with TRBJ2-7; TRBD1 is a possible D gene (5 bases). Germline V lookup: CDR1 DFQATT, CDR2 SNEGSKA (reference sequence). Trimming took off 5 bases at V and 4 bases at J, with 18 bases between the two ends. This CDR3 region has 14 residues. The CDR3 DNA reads TGCAGTGCTCACCGGCAGACAGAACCTTACGAGCAGTACTTC. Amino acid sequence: CSAHRQTEPYEQYF.

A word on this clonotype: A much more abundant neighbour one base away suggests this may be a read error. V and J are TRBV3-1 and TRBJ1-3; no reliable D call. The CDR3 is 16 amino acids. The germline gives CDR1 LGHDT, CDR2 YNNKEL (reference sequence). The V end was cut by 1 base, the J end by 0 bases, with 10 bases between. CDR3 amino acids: CASSQGAPYSGNTIYF. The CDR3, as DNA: TGTGCCAGCAGCCAAGGAGCCCCTTACTCTGGAAACACCATATATTTT.

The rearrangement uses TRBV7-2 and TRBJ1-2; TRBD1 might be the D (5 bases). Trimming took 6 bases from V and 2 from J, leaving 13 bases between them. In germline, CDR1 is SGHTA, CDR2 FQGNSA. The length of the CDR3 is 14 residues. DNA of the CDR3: TGTGCCAGCAGTTTTAGGGGAGTAAACTATGGCTACACCTTC. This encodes CASSFRGVNYGYTF.

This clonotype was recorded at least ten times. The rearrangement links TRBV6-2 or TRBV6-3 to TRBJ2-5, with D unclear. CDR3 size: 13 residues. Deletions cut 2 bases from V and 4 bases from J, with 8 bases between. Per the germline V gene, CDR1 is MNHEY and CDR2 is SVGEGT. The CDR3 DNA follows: TGTGCCAGCAGTTACGTTTTGCGAGAGACCCAGTACTTC. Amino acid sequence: CASSYVLRETQYF.

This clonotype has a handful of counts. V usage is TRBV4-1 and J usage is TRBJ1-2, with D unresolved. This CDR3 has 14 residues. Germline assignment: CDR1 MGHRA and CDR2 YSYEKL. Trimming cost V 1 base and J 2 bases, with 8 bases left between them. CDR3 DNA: TGCGCCAGCAGCCAAGTCAGCTTAAACTATGGCTACACCTTC. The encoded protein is CASSQVSLNYGYTF.

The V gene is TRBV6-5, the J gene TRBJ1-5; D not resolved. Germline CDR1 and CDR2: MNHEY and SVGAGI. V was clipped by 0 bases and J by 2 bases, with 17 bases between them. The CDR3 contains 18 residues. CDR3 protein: CASSYSGPRMGGNQPQHF. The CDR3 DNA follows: TGTGCCAGCAGTTACTCCGGGCCCCGAATGGGAGGCAATCAGCCCCAGCATTTT.

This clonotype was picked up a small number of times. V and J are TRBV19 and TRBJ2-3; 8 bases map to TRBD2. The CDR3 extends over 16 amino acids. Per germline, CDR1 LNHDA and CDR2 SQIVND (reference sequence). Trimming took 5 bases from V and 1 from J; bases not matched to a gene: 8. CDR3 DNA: TGTGCCAGTAGTGGTGCTAGCGGGCGACGCACAGATACGCAGTATTTT. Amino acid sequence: CASSGASGRRTDTQYF.

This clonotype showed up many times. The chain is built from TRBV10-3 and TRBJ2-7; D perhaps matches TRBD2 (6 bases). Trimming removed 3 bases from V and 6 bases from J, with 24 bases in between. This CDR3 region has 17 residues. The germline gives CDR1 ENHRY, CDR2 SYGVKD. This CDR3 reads CAISDGGLASALGEQYF. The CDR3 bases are TGTGCCATCAGTGATGGAGGGCTAGCTAGCGCCCTGGGCGAGCAGTACTTC.

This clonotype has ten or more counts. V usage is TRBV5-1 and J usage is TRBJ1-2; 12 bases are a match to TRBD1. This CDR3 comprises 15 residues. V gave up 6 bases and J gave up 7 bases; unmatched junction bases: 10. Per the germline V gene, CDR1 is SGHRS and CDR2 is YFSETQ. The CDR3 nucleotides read TGCGCCAGCACTGAATCGGGACAGGGGGCTCGTGGCTACACCTTC. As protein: CASTESGQGARGYTF.

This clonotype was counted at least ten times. The CDR3 DNA reads as TGTGCCAGCAGCGATCGGACAGGGGGAAAGGGAAACACCATATATTTT. This gives the protein CASSDRTGGKGNTIYF. This sequence joins TRBV9 and TRBJ1-3; 10 bases fit TRBD1. Germline assignment: CDR1 SGDLS and CDR2 YYNGEE. V was pared by 3 bases and J by 4 bases, with 7 bases of the junction left unmatched. The CDR3 is 16 amino acids.

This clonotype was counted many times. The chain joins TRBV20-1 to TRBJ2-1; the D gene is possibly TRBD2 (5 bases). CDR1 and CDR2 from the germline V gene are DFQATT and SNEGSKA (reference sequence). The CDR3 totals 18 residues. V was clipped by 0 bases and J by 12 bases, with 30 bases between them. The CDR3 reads CSARERRVSSERHIGQFF. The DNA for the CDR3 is TGCAGTGCTAGAGAGCGTCGAGTCAGTAGCGAGCGACACATTGGGCAGTTCTTC.

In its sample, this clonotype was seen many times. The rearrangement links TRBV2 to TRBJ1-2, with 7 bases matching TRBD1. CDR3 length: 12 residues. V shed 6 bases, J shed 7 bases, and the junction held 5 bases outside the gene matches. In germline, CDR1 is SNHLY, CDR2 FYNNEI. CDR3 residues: CASRAGTAGYTF. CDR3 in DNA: TGTGCCAGCAGAGCGGGGACAGCTGGCTACACCTTC.

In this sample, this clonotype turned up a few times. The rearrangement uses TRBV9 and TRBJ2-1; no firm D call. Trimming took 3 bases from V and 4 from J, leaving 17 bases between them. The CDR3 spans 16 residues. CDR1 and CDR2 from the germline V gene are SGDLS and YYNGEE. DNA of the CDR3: TGTGCCAGCAGCGCAACGCACACTAATTTATACAATGAGCAGTTCTTC. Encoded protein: CASSATHTNLYNEQFF. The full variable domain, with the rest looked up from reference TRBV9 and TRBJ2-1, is DSGVTQTPKHLITATGQRVTLRCSPRSGDLSVYWYQQSLDQGLQFLIQYYNGEERAKGNILERFSAQQFPDLHSELNLSSLELGDSALYFCASSATHTNLYNEQFFGPGTRLTVL.

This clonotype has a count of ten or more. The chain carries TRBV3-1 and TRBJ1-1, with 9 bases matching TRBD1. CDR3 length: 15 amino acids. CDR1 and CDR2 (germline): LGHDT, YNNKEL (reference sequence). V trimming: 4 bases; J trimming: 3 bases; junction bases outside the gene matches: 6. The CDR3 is CASSRSGQGYTEAFF. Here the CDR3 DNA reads TGTGCCAGCAGCCGATCGGGACAGGGATACACTGAAGCTTTCTTT.

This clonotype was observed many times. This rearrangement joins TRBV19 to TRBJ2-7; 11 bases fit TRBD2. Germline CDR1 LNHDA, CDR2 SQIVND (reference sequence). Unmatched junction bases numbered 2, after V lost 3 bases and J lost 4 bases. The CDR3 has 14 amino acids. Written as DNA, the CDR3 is TGTGCCAGTAGTATTACTAGCGGGAGTTACGAGCAGTACTTC. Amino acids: CASSITSGSYEQYF.

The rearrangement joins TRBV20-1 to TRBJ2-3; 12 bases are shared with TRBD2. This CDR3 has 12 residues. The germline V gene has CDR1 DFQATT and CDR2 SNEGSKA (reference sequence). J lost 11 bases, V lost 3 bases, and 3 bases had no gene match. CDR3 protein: CSARTSGSEQYF. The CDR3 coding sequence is TGCAGTGCTAGGACTAGCGGGAGCGAGCAGTATTTT.

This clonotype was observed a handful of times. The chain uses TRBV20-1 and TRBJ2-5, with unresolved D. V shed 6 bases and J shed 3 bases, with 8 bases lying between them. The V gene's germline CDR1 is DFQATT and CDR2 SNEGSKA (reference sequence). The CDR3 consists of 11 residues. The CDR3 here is CSARKKETQYF. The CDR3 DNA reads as TGCAGTGCCAGGAAAAAAGAGACCCAGTACTTC.

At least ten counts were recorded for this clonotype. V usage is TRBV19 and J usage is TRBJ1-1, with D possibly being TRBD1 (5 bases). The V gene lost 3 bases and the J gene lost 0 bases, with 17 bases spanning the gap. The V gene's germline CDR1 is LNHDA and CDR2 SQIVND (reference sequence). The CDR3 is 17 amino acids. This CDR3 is CASSMRGREAVNTEAFF. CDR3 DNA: TGTGCCAGTAGTATGAGGGGCAGAGAGGCCGTGAACACTGAAGCTTTCTTT.

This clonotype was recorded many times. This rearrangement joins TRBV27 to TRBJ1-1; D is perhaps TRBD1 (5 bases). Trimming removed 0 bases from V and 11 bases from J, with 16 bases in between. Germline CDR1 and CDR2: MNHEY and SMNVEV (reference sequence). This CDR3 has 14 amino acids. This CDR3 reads CASSLSRGGGRAFF. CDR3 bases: TGTGCCAGCAGTTTATCGAGGGGCGGAGGGAGGGCTTTCTTT.